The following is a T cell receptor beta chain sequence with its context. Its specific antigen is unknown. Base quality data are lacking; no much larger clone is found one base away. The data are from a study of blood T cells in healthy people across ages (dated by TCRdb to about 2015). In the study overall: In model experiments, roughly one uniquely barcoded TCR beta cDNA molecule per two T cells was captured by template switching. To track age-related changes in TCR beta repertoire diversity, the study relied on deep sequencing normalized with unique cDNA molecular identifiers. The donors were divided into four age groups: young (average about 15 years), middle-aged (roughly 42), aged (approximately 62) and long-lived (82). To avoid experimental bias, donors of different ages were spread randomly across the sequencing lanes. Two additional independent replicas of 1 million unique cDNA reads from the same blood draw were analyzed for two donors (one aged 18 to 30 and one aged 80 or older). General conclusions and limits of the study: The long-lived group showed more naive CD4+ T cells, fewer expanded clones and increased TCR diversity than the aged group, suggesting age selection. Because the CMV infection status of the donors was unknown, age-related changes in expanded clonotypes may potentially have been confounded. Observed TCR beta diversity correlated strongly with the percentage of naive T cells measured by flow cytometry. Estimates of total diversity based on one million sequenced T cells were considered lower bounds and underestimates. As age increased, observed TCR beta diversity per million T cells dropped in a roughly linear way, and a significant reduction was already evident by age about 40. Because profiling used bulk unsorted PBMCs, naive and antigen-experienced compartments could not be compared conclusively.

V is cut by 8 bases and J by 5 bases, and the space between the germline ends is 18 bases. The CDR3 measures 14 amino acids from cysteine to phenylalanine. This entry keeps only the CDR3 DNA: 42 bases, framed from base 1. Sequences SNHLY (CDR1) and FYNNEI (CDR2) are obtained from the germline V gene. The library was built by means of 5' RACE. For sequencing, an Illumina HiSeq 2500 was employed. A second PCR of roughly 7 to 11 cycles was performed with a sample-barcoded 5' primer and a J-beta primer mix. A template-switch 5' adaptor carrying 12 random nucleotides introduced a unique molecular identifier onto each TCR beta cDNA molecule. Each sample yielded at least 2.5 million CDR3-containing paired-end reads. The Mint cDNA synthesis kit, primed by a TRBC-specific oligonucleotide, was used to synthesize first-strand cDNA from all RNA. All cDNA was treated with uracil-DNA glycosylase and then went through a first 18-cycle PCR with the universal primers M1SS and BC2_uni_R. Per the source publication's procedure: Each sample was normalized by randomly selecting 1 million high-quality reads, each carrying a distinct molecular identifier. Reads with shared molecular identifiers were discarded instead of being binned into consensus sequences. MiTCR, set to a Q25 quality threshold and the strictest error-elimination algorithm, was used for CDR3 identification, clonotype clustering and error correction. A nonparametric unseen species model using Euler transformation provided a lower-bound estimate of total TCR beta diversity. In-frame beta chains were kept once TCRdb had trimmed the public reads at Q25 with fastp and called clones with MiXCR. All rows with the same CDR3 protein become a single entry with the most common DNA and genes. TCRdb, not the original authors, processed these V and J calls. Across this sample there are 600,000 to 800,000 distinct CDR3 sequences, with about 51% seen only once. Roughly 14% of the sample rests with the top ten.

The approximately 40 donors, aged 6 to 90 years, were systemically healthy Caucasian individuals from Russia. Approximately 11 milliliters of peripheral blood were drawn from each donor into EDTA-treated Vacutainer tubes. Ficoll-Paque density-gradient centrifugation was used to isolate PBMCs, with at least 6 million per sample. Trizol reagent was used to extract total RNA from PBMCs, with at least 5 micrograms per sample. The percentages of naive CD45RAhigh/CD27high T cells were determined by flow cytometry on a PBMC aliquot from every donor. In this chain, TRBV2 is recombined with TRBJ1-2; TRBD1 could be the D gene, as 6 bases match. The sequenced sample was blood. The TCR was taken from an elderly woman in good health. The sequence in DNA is TGTGCCAGCTCGGAGGAGAGGACAGCGTATGGCTACACCTTC. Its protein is CASSEERTAYGYTF.